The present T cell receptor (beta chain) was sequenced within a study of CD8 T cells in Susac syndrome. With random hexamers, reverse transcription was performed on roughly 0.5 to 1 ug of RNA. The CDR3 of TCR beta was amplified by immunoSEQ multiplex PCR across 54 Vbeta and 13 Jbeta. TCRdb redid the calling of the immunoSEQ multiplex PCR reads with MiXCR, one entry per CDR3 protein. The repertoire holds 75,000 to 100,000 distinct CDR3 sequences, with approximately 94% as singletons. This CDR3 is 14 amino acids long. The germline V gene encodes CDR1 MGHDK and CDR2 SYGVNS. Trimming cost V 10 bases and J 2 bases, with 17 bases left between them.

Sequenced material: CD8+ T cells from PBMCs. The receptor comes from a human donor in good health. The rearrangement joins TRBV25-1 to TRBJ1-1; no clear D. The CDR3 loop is CATHYGSFNTEAFF. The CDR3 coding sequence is TGTGCCACCCACTACGGGAGCTTTAACACTGAAGCTTTCTTT.